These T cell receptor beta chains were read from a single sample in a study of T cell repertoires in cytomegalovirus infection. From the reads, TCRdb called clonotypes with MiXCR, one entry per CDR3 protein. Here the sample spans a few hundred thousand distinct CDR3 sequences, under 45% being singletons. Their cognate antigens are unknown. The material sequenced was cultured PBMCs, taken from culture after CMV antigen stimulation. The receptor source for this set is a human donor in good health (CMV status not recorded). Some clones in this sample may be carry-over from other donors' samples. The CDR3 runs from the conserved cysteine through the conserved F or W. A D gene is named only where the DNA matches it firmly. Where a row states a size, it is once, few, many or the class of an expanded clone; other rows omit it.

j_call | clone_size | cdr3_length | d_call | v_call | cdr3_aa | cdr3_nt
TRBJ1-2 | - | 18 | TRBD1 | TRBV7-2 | CASSFLTESPTGAYGYTF | TGTGCCAGCAGCTTTCTGACGGAGTCTCCGACAGGGGCCTATGGCTACACCTTC
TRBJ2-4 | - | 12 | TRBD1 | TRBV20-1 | CSARQGGDIQYF | TGCAGTGCTAGACAAGGGGGCGACATTCAGTACTTC
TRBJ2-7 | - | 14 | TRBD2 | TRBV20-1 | CSASRPGGPYEQYF | TGCAGTGCTAGTAGACCGGGAGGGCCGTACGAGCAGTACTTC
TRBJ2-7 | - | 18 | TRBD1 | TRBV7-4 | CASSSLYRGHYSPYEQYF | TGTGCCAGCAGCTCATTATACAGGGGGCACTACTCCCCCTACGAGCAGTACTTC
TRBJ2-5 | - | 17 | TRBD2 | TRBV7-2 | CASSSSPSAGEGETQYF | TGTGCCAGCAGCTCGAGCCCCTCAGCGGGAGAAGGGGAGACCCAGTACTTC
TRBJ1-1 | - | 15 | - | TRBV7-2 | CASSLEYSGDTEAFF | TGTGCCAGCAGCTTAGAATATTCAGGGGACACTGAAGCTTTCTTT
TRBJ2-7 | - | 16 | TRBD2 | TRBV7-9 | CASSSTGGRGLYEQYF | TGTGCCAGCAGCTCCACCGGAGGGAGGGGATTATACGAGCAGTACTTC
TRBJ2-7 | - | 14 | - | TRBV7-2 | CASSLEPTGWEQYF | TGTGCCAGCAGCTTAGAGCCTACGGGGTGGGAGCAGTACTTC
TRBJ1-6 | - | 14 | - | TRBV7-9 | CASRKTGANSPLHF | TGTGCCAGCAGAAAAACAGGAGCCAATTCACCCCTCCACTTT
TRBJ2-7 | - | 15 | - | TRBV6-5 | CASSPPGQASYEQYF | TGTGCCAGCAGTCCCCCGGGGCAGGCTTCCTACGAGCAGTACTTC
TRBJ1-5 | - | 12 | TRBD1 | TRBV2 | CASSPQGEPQHF | TGTGCCAGCTCTCCCCAGGGGGAGCCCCAGCATTTT
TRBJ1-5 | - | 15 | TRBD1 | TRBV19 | CASSIPRGHSQPQHF | TGTGCCAGTAGTATACCCAGGGGGCATAGTCAGCCCCAGCATTTT
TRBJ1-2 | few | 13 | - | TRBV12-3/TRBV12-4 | CASSPGAYYGYTF | TGTGCCAGCAGTCCCGGGGCCTACTATGGCTACACCTTC
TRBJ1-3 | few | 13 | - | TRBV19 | CAAGSNSGNTIYF | TGTGCCGCGGGCAGCAACTCTGGAAACACCATATATTTT
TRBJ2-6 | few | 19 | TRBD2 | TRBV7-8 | CASSFGPTSGRFGANVLTF | TGTGCCAGCAGCTTCGGCCCTACTAGCGGGAGATTTGGGGCCAACGTCCTGACTTTC
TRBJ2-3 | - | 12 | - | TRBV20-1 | CSATQLTDTQYF | TGCAGTGCAACCCAGCTCACAGATACGCAGTATTTT
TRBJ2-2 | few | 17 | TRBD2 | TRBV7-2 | CASSLVSGSINTGELFF | TGTGCCAGCAGCTTAGTTAGCGGGAGTATAAACACCGGGGAGCTGTTTTTT
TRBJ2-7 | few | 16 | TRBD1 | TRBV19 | CASSILPGQGTYEQYF | TGTGCCAGTAGTATACTGCCGGGACAGGGAACCTACGAGCAGTACTTC
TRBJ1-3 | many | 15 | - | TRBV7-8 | CASRARVPGGNTIYF | TGTGCCAGCAGGGCCCGGGTCCCAGGGGGAAACACCATATATTTT
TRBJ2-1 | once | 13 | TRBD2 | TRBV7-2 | CASRPRWEGEQFF | TGTGCCAGCAGACCCAGATGGGAGGGTGAGCAGTTCTTC
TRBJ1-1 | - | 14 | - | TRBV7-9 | CASSLEAGAGEAFF | TGTGCCAGCAGCTTAGAGGCGGGGGCGGGTGAAGCTTTCTTT
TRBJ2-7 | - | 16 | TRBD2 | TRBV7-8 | CASSWERGVSLFEQYF | TGTGCCAGCAGCTGGGAGCGGGGGGTGTCCCTTTTCGAGCAGTACTTC
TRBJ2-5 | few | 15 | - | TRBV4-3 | CASSQDLGKRETQYF | TGCGCCAGCAGCCAAGATTTGGGGAAAAGGGAGACCCAGTACTTC
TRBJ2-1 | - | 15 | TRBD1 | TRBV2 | CASTFRQGLDNEQFF | TGTGCCAGCACCTTCCGACAGGGATTGGACAATGAGCAGTTCTTC
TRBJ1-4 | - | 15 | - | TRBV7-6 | CASSFLPRADEKLFF | TGTGCCAGCAGCTTCTTACCCCGGGCGGACGAAAAACTGTTTTTT
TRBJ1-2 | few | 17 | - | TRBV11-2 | CASSLLSWEKPIYGYTF | TGTGCCAGCAGCTTACTCAGTTGGGAAAAGCCGATCTATGGCTACACCTTC
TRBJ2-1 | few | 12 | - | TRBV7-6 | CASSLVSTEQFF | TGTGCCAGCAGCTTAGTCAGCACTGAGCAGTTCTTC